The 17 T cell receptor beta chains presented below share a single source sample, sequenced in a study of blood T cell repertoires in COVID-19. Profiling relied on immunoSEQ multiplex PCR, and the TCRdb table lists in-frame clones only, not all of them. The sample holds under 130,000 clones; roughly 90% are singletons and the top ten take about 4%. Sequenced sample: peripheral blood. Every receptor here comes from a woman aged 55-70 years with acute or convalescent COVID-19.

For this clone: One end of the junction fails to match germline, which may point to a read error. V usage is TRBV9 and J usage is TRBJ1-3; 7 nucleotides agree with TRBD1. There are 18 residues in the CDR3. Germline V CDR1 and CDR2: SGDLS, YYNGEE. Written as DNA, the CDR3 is TGCGCCAGCAGCGTAGATGGAGGGGGCGCCTCATCTGGAAACACCATATATTTT. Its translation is CASSVDGGGASSGNTIYF.

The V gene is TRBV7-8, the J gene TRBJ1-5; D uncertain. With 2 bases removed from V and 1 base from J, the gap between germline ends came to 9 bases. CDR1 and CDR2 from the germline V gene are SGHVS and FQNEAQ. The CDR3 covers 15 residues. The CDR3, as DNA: TGTGCCAGCAGCTTATCCTCTCAGAGCAATCAGCCCCAGCATTTT. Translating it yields CASSLSSQSNQPQHF. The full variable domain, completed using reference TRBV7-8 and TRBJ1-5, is GAGVSQSPRYKVAKRGQDVALRCDPISGHVSLFWYQQALGQGPEFLTYFQNEAQLDKSGLPSDRFFAERPEGSVSTLKIQRTQQEDSAVYLCASSLSSQSNQPQHFGDGTRLSIL.

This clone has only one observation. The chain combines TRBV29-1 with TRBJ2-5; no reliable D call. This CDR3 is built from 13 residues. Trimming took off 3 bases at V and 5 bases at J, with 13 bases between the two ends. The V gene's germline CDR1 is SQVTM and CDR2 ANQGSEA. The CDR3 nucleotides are TGCAGCGTTGAGCCCTTGGGCGTGGAGACCCAGTACTTC. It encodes CSVEPLGVETQYF.

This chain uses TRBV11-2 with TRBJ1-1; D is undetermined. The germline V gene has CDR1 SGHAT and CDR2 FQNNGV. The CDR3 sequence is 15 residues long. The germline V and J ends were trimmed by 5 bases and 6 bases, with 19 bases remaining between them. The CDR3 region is CASSLIEVGSAEAFF. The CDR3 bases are TGTGCCAGCAGCCTAATCGAGGTTGGAAGCGCTGAAGCTTTCTTT. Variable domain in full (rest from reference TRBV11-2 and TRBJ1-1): EAGVAQSPRYKIIEKRQSVAFWCNPISGHATLYWYQQILGQGPKLLIQFQNNGVVDDSQLPKDRFSAERLKGVDSTLKIQPAKLEDSAVYLCASSLIEVGSAEAFFGQGTRLTVV.

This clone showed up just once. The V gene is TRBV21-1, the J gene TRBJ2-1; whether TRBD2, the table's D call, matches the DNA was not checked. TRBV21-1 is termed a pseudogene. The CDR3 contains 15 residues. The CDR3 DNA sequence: TGTGCCAGCAGCGAACTAGCGGGAGAGGCCAATGAGCAGTTCTTC. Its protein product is CASSELAGEANEQFF.

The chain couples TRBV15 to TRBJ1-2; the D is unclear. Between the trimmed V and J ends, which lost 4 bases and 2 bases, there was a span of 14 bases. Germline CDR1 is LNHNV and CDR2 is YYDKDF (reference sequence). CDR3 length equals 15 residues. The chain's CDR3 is CATSNELRLNYGYTF. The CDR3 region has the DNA TGTGCCACCAGCAACGAACTAAGACTCAACTATGGCTACACCTTC.

CDR3 sequence reads: CATSEAGYQPQHF. The CDR3 DNA follows: TGTGCCACCAGTGAAGCAGGGTATCAGCCCCAGCATTTT. The chain joins TRBV24-1 to TRBJ1-5, with a possible D match to TRBD1 (5 bases). The length of the CDR3 is 13 residues. Germline values: CDR1 KGHDR, CDR2 SFDVKD. Trimming removed 4 bases at V and 5 bases at J, with 8 bases between.

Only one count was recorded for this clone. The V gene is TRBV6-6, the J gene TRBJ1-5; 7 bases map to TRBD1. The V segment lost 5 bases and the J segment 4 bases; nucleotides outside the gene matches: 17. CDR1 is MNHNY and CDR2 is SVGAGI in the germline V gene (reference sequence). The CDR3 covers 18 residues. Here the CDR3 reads CASSPHAPDRAGNQPQHF. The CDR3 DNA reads TGTGCCAGCAGTCCACACGCCCCCGACAGGGCGGGAAATCAGCCCCAGCATTTT.

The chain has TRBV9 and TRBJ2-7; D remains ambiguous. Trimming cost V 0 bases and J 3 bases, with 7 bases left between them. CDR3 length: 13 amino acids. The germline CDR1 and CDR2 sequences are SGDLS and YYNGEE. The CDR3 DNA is TGTGCCAGCAGCGTAGCGTCAGACTACGAGCAGTACTTC. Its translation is CASSVASDYEQYF.

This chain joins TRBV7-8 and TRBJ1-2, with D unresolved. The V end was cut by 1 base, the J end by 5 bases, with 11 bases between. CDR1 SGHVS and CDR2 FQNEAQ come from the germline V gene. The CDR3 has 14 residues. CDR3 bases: TGTGCCAGCAGCTTAGAGGACCCGGGGTATGGCTACACCTTC. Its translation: CASSLEDPGYGYTF.

The CDR3 bases are TGTGCCAGCAGTCTAGCGGACACTGAAGCTTTCTTT. Translating gives CASSLADTEAFF. The V and J genes are TRBV6-5 and TRBJ1-1; D gene uncertain. The CDR3 runs to 12 residues. V gave up 5 bases and J gave up 3 bases, with 7 bases separating them. Germline V gene lookup returns CDR1 MNHEY and CDR2 SVGAGI.

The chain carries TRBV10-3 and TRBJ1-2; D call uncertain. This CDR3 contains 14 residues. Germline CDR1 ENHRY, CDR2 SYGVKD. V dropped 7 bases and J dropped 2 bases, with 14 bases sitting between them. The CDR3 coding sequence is TGTGCCATCAAAATGACACTTATGAACTATGGCTACACCTTC. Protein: CAIKMTLMNYGYTF.

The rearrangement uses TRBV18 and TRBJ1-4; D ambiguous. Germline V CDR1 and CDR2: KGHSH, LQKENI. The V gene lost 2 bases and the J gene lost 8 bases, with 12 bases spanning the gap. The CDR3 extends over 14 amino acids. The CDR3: CASSPGPGREKLFF. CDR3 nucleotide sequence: TGTGCCAGCTCACCAGGGCCCGGTCGGGAAAAACTGTTTTTT.

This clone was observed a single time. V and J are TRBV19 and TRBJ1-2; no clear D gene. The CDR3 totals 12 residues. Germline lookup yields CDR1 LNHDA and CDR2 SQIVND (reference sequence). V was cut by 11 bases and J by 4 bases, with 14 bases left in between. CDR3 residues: CASRRDPYGYTF. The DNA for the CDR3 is TGTGCCTCGCGCCGGGATCCCTATGGCTACACCTTC.

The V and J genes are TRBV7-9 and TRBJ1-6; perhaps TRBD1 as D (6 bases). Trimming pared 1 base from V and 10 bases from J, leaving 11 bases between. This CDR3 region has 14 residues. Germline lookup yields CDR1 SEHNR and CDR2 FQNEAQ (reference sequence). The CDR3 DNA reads TGTGCCAGCAGCTTAGAACAGGGCCGGTCACCCCTCCACTTT. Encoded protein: CASSLEQGRSPLHF.

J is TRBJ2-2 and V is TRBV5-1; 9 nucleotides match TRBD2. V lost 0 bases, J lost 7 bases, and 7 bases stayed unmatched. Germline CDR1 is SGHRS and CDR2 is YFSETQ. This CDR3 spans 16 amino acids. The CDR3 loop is CASSLVAGGPSGELFF. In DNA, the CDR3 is TGCGCCAGCAGCTTGGTTGCGGGAGGGCCCAGCGGGGAGCTGTTTTTT.

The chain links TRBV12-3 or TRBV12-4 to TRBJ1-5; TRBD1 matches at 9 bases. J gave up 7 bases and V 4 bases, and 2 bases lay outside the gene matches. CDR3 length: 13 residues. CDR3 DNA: TGTGCCAGCAGTTGGACAGGGGAACAGCCCCAGCATTTT. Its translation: CASSWTGEQPQHF.